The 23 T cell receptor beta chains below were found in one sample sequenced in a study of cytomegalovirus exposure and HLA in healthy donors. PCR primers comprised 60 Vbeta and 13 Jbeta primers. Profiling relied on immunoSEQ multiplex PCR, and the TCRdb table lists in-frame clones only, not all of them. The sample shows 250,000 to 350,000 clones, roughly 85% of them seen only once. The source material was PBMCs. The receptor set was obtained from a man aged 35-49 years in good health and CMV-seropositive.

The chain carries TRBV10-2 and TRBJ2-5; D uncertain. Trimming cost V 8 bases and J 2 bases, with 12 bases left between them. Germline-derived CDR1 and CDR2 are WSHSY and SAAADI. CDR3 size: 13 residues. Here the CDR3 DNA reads TGCGCCAGCGGGCTGAGATCACAAGAGACCCAGTACTTC. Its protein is CASGLRSQETQYF.

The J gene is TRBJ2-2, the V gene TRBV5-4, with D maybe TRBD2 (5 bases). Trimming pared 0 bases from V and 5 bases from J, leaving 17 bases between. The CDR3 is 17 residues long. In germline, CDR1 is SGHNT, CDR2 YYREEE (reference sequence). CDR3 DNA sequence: TGTGCCAGCAGCTTGGGAGCGAGGGCGCCCGGAACCGGGGAGCTGTTTTTT. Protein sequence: CASSLGARAPGTGELFF.

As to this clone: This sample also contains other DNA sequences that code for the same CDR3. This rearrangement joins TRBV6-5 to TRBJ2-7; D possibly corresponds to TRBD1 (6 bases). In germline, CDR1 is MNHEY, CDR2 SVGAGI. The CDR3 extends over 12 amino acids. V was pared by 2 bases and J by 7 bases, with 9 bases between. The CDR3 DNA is TGTGCCAGCAGTTACAGAGGGGGTGAGCAGTACTTC. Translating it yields CASSYRGGEQYF.

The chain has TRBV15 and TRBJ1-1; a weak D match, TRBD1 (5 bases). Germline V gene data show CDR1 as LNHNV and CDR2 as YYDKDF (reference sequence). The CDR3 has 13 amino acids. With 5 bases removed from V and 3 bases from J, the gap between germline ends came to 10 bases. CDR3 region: CATSPQGYTEAFF. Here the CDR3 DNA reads TGTGCCACCAGCCCCCAGGGCTACACTGAAGCTTTCTTT.

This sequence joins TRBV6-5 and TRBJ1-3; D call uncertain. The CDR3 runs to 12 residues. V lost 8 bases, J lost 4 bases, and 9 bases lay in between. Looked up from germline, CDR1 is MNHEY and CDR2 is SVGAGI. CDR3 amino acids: CASAVYGNTIYF. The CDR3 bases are TGTGCCAGCGCAGTATACGGAAACACCATATATTTT.

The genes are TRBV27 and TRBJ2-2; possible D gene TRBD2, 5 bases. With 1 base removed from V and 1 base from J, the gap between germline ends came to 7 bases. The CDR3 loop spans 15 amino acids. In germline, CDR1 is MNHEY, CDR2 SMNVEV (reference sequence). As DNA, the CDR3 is TGTGCCAGCAGTTTATTAGCGAGGAACACCGGGGAGCTGTTTTTT. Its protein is CASSLLARNTGELFF.

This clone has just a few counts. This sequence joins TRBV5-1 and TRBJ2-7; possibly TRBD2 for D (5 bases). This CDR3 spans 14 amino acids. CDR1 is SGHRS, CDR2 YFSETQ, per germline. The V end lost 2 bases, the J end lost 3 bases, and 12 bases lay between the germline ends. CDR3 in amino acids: CASSLLPRDYEQYF. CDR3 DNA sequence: TGCGCCAGCAGCTTACTACCTCGGGACTACGAGCAGTACTTC.

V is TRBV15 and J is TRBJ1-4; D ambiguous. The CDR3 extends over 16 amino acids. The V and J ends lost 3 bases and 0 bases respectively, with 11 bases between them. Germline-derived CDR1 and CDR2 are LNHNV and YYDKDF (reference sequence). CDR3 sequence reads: CATSSRQEATNEKLFF. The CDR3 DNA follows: TGTGCCACCAGCAGCCGGCAGGAAGCAACTAATGAAAAACTGTTTTTT.

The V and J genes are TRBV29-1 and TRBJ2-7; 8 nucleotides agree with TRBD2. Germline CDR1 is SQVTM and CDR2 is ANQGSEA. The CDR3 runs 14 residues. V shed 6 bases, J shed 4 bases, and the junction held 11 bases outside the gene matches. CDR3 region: CSVAAGTGGYEQYF. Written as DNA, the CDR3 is TGCAGCGTGGCCGCCGGGACGGGAGGGTACGAGCAGTACTTC.

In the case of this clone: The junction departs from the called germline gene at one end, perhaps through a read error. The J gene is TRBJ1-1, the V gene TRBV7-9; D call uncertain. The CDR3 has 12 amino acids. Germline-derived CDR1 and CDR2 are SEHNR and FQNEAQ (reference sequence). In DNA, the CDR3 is TGTTCCAGCAGCTTCCAAAACACTGAAGCTTTCTTT. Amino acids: CSSSFQNTEAFF.

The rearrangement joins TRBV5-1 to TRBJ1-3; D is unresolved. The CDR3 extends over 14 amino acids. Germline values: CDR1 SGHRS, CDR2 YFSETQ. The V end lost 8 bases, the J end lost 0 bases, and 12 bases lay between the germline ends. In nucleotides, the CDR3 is TGCGCCAGTGCCGAACGGGACTCTGGAAACACCATATATTTT. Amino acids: CASAERDSGNTIYF.

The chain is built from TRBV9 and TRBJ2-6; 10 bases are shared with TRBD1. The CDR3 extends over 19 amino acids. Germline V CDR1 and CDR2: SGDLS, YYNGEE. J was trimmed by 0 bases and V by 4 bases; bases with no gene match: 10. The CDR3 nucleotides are TGTGCCAGCAGCCCCTTTGGGGACAGGGGCAGCTCTGGGGCCAACGTCCTGACTTTC. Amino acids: CASSPFGDRGSSGANVLTF.

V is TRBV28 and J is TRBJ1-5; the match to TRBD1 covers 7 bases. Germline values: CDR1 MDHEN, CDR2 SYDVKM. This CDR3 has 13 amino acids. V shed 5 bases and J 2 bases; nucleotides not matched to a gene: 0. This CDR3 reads CASSTGGNQPQHF. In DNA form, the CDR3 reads TGTGCCAGCAGTACAGGGGGCAATCAGCCCCAGCATTTT.

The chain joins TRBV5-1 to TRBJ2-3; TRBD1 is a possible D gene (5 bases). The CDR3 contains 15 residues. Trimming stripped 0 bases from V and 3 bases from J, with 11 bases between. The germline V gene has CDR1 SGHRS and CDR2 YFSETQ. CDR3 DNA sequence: TGCGCCAGCAGCTTGGTGGGGCGGCGGACAGATACGCAGTATTTT. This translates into CASSLVGRRTDTQYF.

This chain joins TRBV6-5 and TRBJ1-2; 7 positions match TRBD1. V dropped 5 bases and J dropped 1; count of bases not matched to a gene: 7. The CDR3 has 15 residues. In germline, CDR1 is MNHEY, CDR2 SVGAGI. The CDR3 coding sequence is TGTGCCAGCAGTAGGCCGGGACAGCATAACTATGGCTACACCTTC. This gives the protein CASSRPGQHNYGYTF.

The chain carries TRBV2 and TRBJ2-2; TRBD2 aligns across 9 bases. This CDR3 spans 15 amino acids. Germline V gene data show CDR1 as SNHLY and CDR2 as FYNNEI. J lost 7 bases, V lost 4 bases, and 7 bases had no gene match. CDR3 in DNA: TGTGCCAGCAGTGCGGAAGCGGGAGGAGGCGGGGAGCTGTTTTTT. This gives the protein CASSAEAGGGGELFF.

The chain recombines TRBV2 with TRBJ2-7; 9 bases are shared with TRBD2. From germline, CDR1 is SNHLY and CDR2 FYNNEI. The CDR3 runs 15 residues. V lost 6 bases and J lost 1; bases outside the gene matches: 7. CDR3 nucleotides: TGTGCCAGCAGGGGGACTAGCCTTCGGTCCTACGAGCAGTACTTC. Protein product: CASRGTSLRSYEQYF.

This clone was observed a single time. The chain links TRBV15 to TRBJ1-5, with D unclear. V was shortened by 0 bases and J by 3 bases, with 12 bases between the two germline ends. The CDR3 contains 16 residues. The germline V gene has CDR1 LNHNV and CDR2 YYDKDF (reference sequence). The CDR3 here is CATSRDATRSNQPQHF. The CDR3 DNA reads TGTGCCACCAGCAGAGATGCGACTAGGTCCAATCAGCCCCAGCATTTT. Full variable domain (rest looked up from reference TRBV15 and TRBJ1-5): DAMVIQNPRYQVTQFGKPVTLSCSQTLNHNVMYWYQQKSSQAPKLLFHYYDKDFNNEADTPDNFQSRRPNTSFCFLDIRSPGLGDTAMYLCATSRDATRSNQPQHFGDGTRLSIL.

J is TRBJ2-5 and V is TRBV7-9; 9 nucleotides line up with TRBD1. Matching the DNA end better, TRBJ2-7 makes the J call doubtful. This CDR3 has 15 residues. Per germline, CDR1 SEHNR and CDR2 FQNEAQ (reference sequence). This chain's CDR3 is CASSPRDRDTYEQYF. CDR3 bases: TGTGCCAGCAGCCCTCGGGACAGGGACACCTACGAGCAGTACTTC.

CDR3 DNA: TGTGCCATCAGATCCCCGGGACAGGGAATCGAGCAGTACTTC. Protein sequence: CAIRSPGQGIEQYF. V usage is TRBV10-3 and J usage is TRBJ2-5; 9 bases align to TRBD1. The J call could be wrong; TRBJ2-7 is a better fit for the DNA end. The germline V gene encodes CDR1 ENHRY and CDR2 SYGVKD. This CDR3 has 14 residues.

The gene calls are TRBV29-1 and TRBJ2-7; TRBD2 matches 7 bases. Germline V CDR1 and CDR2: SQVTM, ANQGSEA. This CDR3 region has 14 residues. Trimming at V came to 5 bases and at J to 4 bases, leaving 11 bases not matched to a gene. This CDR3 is CSVPTSKTKYEQYF. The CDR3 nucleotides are TGCAGCGTTCCGACTAGCAAGACGAAATACGAGCAGTACTTC.

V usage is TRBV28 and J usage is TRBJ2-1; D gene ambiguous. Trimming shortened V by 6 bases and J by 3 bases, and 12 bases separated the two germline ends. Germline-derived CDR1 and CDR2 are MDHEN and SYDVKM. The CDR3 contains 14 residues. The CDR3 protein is CASRSGLGYNEQFF. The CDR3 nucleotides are TGTGCCAGCAGAAGTGGGCTGGGCTACAATGAGCAGTTCTTC.

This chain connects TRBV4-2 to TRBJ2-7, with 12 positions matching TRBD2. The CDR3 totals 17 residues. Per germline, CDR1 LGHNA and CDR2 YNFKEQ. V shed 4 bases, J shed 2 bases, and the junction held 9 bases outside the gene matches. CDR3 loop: CASSPHLTSGSTYEQYF. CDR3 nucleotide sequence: TGTGCCAGCAGCCCGCACTTGACTAGCGGGAGTACCTACGAGCAGTACTTC.